This T cell receptor beta chain was documented in a study of blood T cell repertoires in COVID-19. Overall study: Acute and convalescent COVID-19 samples came from the United States, Italy and Spain.

Enrolled through a virtual design, the participants were between 18 and 89 years of age and came from about two dozen US areas. Allocation to cohorts depended on clinical history reported by the participants. Symptom resolution, clearance, or two negative PCRs marked donors in Cohort 3 as recovered. Profiled with immunoSEQ multiplex PCR; TCRdb holds only in-frame clones, not every one. This sample has more than 400,000 clones, with about nine tenths found just once. This CDR3 contains 16 residues. Deletions cut 0 bases from V and 2 bases from J, with 14 bases between. Germline values: CDR1 SGHDT, CDR2 YYEEEE.

The chain employs TRBV5-6 and TRBJ1-2, with D unresolved. The clonotype was recovered from a man in his late teens or twenties who had recovered from COVID-19. The sequenced sample consisted of PBMCs or T cells enriched from blood (not recorded which). The CDR3 DNA is TGTGCCAGCAGCTTGGTGGGTAAAGGGAGAAACTATGGCTACACCTTC. Translated: CASSLVGKGRNYGYTF.